One sample yielded the 32 T cell receptor beta chains listed below, sequenced in a study of blood T cell repertoires in COVID-19. The table came from immunoSEQ multiplex PCR; TCRdb's copy has only in-frame clones and leaves some out. The top ten hold more than 25% of the sample, which has fewer than 200,000 clones, roughly 85% seen once. The sequencing input was peripheral blood. The receptor source for this set is a woman in her 70s with acute or convalescent COVID-19.

The CDR3 loop is CASSARDSYNSPLHF. The CDR3 coding sequence is TGTGCCAGCAGCGCACGGGACAGCTATAATTCACCCCTCCACTTT. The chain recombines TRBV9 with TRBJ1-6; 7 bases match TRBD1. V shed 3 bases, J shed 3 bases, and the junction held 3 bases outside the gene matches. CDR3 length: 15 amino acids. Per germline, CDR1 SGDLS and CDR2 YYNGEE.

This clone was counted once. The DNA for the CDR3 is TGTGCCACCTCCCGGGACAGCTCCTATAATTCACCCCTCCACTTT. Its translation is CATSRDSSYNSPLHF. This chain uses TRBV27 with TRBJ1-6; 7 nucleotides align to TRBD1. CDR3 length equals 15 residues. V trimming: 10 bases; J trimming: 0 bases; junction bases outside the gene matches: 6. CDR1 and CDR2 from the germline V gene are MNHEY and SMNVEV (reference sequence).

The V and J genes are TRBV12-5 and TRBJ2-5, with 7 bases identical to TRBD2. The length of the CDR3 is 14 residues. Germline V CDR1 and CDR2: LGHNT, FRNRAP. Trimming took 1 base from V and 7 from J; bases not matched to a gene: 6. DNA of the CDR3: TGTGCTAGTGGTTTGGGGGAGCCGGGGGGGACCCAGTACTTC. This codes for CASGLGEPGGTQYF. The entire variable domain, with the rest obtained from reference TRBV12-5 and TRBJ2-5, is as follows: DARVTQTPRHKVTEMGQEVTMRCQPILGHNTVFWYRQTMMQGLELLAYFRNRAPLDDSGMPKDRFSAEMPDATLATLKIQPSEPRDSAVYFCASGLGEPGGTQYFGPGTRLLVL.

The V call is TRBV19, the J call TRBJ2-3; tentative D call: TRBD2 (6 bases). Trimming pared 5 bases from V and 2 bases from J, leaving 11 bases between. The CDR3 totals 14 residues. Germline-derived CDR1 and CDR2 are LNHDA and SQIVND (reference sequence). The CDR3 spells CASSRRGFTDTQYF. The CDR3 DNA follows: TGTGCCAGTAGTCGGAGGGGTTTCACAGATACGCAGTATTTT. The entire variable domain, with the rest obtained from reference TRBV19 and TRBJ2-3, is as follows: DGGITQSPKYLFRKEGQNVTLSCEQNLNHDAMYWYRQDPGQGLRLIYYSQIVNDFQKGDIAEGYSVSREKKESFPLTVTSAQKNPTAFYLCASSRRGFTDTQYFGPGTRLTVL.

This clone was picked up one time. This chain uses TRBV12-5 with TRBJ2-1; 13 nucleotides line up with TRBD2. CDR1 is LGHNT and CDR2 is FRNRAP in the germline V gene. V lost 5 bases and J lost 4; bases outside the gene matches: 2. The CDR3 extends over 15 amino acids. The CDR3 loop reads CASGEGLAGYNEQFF. The CDR3 DNA follows: TGTGCTAGTGGTGAGGGACTAGCGGGATACAATGAGCAGTTCTTC.

CDR3 loop: CASSLTGPGELFF. The DNA for the CDR3 is TGTGCCAGCAGTCTAACAGGGCCCGGGGAGCTGTTTTTT. V is TRBV25-1 and J is TRBJ2-2, with D tentatively TRBD1 (6 bases). Germline-derived CDR1 and CDR2 are MGHDK and SYGVNS. The length of the CDR3 is 13 residues. V was cut by 5 bases and J by 6 bases, with 10 bases left in between.

V gene TRBV21-1 combines with J gene TRBJ2-3; the table's D call, TRBD2, has no DNA check behind it. TRBV21-1 is marked as a pseudogene. This CDR3 comprises 12 residues. CDR3: CASSKGRNTQYF. CDR3 nucleotide sequence: TGTGCCAGCAGCAAAGGGAGGAATACGCAGTATTTT.

The chain has TRBV5-1 and TRBJ2-1; TRBD2 matches at 9 bases. This CDR3 has 17 residues. J was trimmed by 0 bases and V by 5 bases; bases with no gene match: 9. Germline V CDR1 and CDR2: SGHRS, YFSETQ. CDR3 sequence: CASSSSGITSSYNEQFF. CDR3 DNA: TGCGCCAGCAGTTCTAGCGGGATAACGAGCTCCTACAATGAGCAGTTCTTC.

The V and J genes are TRBV15 and TRBJ1-1; D gene ambiguous. Trimming took off 0 bases at V and 4 bases at J, with 12 bases between the two ends. Germline V gene data show CDR1 as LNHNV and CDR2 as YYDKDF (reference sequence). This CDR3 region has 15 residues. CDR3: CATSRDGISSTEAFF. In DNA form, the CDR3 reads TGTGCCACCAGCAGAGATGGTATATCTAGCACTGAAGCTTTCTTT.

The V call is TRBV24-1, the J call TRBJ1-1; D may be TRBD1 (5 bases). CDR3 length: 13 amino acids. With 5 bases removed from V and 3 bases from J, the gap between germline ends came to 9 bases. Germline CDR1 and CDR2: KGHDR and SFDVKD. Here the CDR3 DNA reads TGTGCCACCAGTGTAATGACAGACACTGAAGCTTTCTTT. It codes for CATSVMTDTEAFF.

The chain joins TRBV6-5 to TRBJ2-7; D is undetermined. CDR1 and CDR2 from the germline V gene are MNHEY and SVGAGI. V was shortened by 7 bases and J by 4 bases, with 14 bases between the two germline ends. This CDR3 region has 13 residues. CDR3 in DNA: TGTGCCAGCACCTGGGCCGACCTATACGAGCAGTACTTC. Encoded protein: CASTWADLYEQYF.

The chain's CDR3 is CASSLASGSGSTQYF. DNA for the CDR3: TGTGCCAGCAGCTTAGCTAGCGGGAGTGGGAGTACGCAGTATTTT. This chain connects TRBV11-2 to TRBJ2-3, with 10 nucleotides matching TRBD2. Germline V CDR1 and CDR2: SGHAT, FQNNGV. The V gene end was trimmed by 1 base and the J gene end by 8 bases; junction bases not matched to a gene: 6. The CDR3 runs 15 residues.

The CDR3 DNA sequence: TGTGCCAGCAGCGCCCTGGGACTAACACAAGAGACCCAGTACTTC. This translates into CASSALGLTQETQYF. V usage is TRBV2 and J usage is TRBJ2-5; 7 bases are shared with TRBD2. The J segment lost 2 bases and the V segment lost 6 bases, leaving 9 bases of the junction unmatched. The CDR3 covers 15 residues. CDR1 SNHLY and CDR2 FYNNEI come from the germline V gene.

The V gene is TRBV30, the J gene TRBJ1-1, with TRBD1 as a possible D gene (6 bases). Germline loops: CDR1 GTSNPN, CDR2 SVGIG (reference sequence). This CDR3 is built from 15 residues. V dropped 3 bases and J dropped 0 bases, with 14 bases sitting between them. CDR3 protein: CAWSVTGTLNTEAFF. The CDR3 region has the DNA TGTGCCTGGAGCGTTACCGGGACACTGAACACTGAAGCTTTCTTT.

This chain links TRBV21-1 with TRBJ2-1; the table assigns TRBD2, which was not confirmed against the DNA. TRBV21-1 is marked as a pseudogene. The CDR3 runs 15 residues. The CDR3 bases are TGTGCCAGCAGCACCACCCGGAGCTCCTACAATGAGCAGTTCTTC. Residues: CASSTTRSSYNEQFF.

This clone has a single count. The rearrangement joins TRBV14 to TRBJ1-6, with a tentative D call TRBD1 (6 bases). The CDR3 is made up of 14 amino acids. Germline-derived CDR1 and CDR2 are SGHDN and FVKESK. Deletions cut 5 bases from V and 6 bases from J, with 11 bases between. The CDR3 reads CASSFRGVNSPLHF. CDR3 DNA sequence: TGTGCCAGCAGCTTCAGGGGCGTTAATTCACCCCTCCACTTT.

This clone has only a few counts. The V and J genes are TRBV4-1 and TRBJ1-5, with D possibly matching TRBD1 (6 bases). Germline CDR1 MGHRA, CDR2 YSYEKL. The CDR3 consists of 16 residues. Trimming stripped 2 bases from V and 0 bases from J, with 11 bases between. The DNA for the CDR3 is TGCGCCAGCAGCCAAACAGACAGGACTAGCAATCAGCCCCAGCATTTT. It codes for CASSQTDRTSNQPQHF.

This rearrangement joins TRBV10-3 to TRBJ2-7; TRBD1 matches at 8 bases. Trimming took 6 bases from V and 3 from J; bases not matched to a gene: 13. The CDR3 runs to 16 residues. CDR1 and CDR2 (germline): ENHRY, SYGVKD. The CDR3 loop is CAISLNGQGVDYEQYF. The CDR3 DNA reads as TGTGCCATCAGCCTGAATGGACAGGGTGTCGACTACGAGCAGTACTTC.

The rearrangement links TRBV13 to TRBJ2-1; 7 positions agree with TRBD2. V was pared by 4 bases and J by 5 bases, with 14 bases of the junction left unmatched. Germline CDR1 PRHDT, CDR2 FYEKMQ (reference sequence). CDR3 length equals 17 residues. Here the CDR3 reads CASSSSRLAVGHNEQFF. As DNA, the CDR3 is TGTGCCAGCAGCTCCAGTCGACTAGCAGTGGGGCACAATGAGCAGTTCTTC.

The chain links TRBV27 to TRBJ2-3, with 7 bases matching TRBD1. The CDR3 covers 16 residues. Germline V gene lookup returns CDR1 MNHEY and CDR2 SMNVEV (reference sequence). After removal of 9 bases from V and 3 bases from J, the junction contained 15 bases not matched to a gene. The CDR3 nucleotides are TGTGCCAGTGCGATCTTCCAGGGGGTGTGGACAGATACGCAGTATTTT. Its protein product is CASAIFQGVWTDTQYF.

V is TRBV4-1 and J is TRBJ2-1; 14 nucleotides line up with TRBD2. The ends lost 4 bases at V and 12 bases at J; junction bases unmatched: 11. CDR1 and CDR2 (germline): MGHRA, YSYEKL. This CDR3 comprises 16 residues. In nucleotides, the CDR3 is TGCGCCAGCAGCCCAGAAGGACTAGCGGGGGGCAGGGGGCAGTTCTTC. It translates to CASSPEGLAGGRGQFF.

The chain links TRBV10-2 to TRBJ1-1, with D unresolved. The germline CDR1 and CDR2 sequences are WSHSY and SAAADI. V lost 6 bases to trimming and J lost 5 bases, with 10 bases between them. This CDR3 region has 12 residues. In nucleotides, the CDR3 is TGCGCCAGCAGCGCCCTTCGGACTGAAGCTTTCTTT. Its protein is CASSALRTEAFF.

This chain links TRBV10-2 with TRBJ2-5; D uncertain. V was cut by 1 base and J by 4 bases, with 7 bases left in between. The CDR3 loop spans 13 amino acids. Germline CDR1 WSHSY, CDR2 SAAADI. The CDR3 sequence: CASSELLSETQYF. CDR3 nucleotides: TGCGCCAGCAGTGAGTTATTGTCAGAGACCCAGTACTTC.

The rearrangement uses TRBV3-1 (or the pseudogene TRBV3-2) and TRBJ1-2, with D unclear. Germline CDR1 is LGHDT and CDR2 is YNNKEL (reference sequence). The CDR3 covers 13 residues. The V end was cut by 1 base, the J end by 8 bases, with 11 bases between. CDR3 amino acids: CASSQGARRGYTF. CDR3 DNA sequence: TGTGCCAGCAGCCAAGGGGCGAGACGGGGCTACACCTTC.

The chain links TRBV6-5 to TRBJ2-1; 10 positions match TRBD2. In germline, CDR1 is MNHEY, CDR2 SVGAGI. With 7 bases clipped from V and 4 bases from J, the junction kept 4 bases outside the gene matches. The CDR3 totals 14 residues. CDR3 sequence reads: CASTLAGEYNEQFF. CDR3 in DNA: TGTGCCAGCACCCTAGCGGGAGAGTACAATGAGCAGTTCTTC.

The CDR3 is CASSPTGGKTEAFF. CDR3 bases: TGTGCCAGCAGTCCGACAGGGGGCAAGACTGAAGCTTTCTTT. The chain joins TRBV6-5 to TRBJ1-1, with 10 nucleotides matching TRBD1. The V and J ends lost 5 bases and 5 bases, in that order; junction bases with no gene match: 5. Germline V gives CDR1 MNHEY, CDR2 SVGAGI. The CDR3 extends over 14 amino acids.

The CDR3 here is CASSPGLAGGGQFF. Written as DNA, the CDR3 is TGTGCCAGCAGCCCGGGACTAGCGGGAGGGGGGCAGTTCTTC. The chain combines TRBV11-2 with TRBJ2-1; 16 nucleotides line up with TRBD2. CDR1 and CDR2 (germline): SGHAT, FQNNGV. This CDR3 is built from 14 residues. Losses at the gene ends were 5 bases for V and 12 bases for J; bases not matched to a gene: 4.

CDR3 loop: CSADRDRTKNEQFF. CDR3 bases: TGCAGCGCTGACCGGGACAGGACCAAAAATGAGCAGTTCTTC. The V and J genes are TRBV29-1 and TRBJ2-1; 8 nucleotides agree with TRBD1. Germline V gene lookup returns CDR1 SQVTM and CDR2 ANQGSEA. The V segment lost 7 bases and the J segment 7 bases; nucleotides outside the gene matches: 12. The CDR3 is made up of 14 amino acids.

CDR3 bases: TGTGCCGGGGGACAGGGGCTTTTCAGCCAGCCCCAGCATTTT. Encoded protein: CAGGQGLFSQPQHF. V is TRBV6-5 and J is TRBJ1-5; 10 bases line up with TRBD1. Germline V gene lookup returns CDR1 MNHEY and CDR2 SVGAGI. The CDR3 is 14 residues long. J was trimmed by 7 bases and V by 11 bases; bases with no gene match: 11.

The genes are TRBV7-2 and TRBJ2-7; 8 positions agree with TRBD2. The CDR3 spans 15 residues. Losses at the gene ends were 5 bases for V and 3 bases for J; bases not matched to a gene: 9. Germline CDR1 and CDR2: SGHTA and FQGNSA. The CDR3 DNA reads TGTGCCAGCAGCCCTAGCGGGCCGGATTTCTACGAGCAGTACTTC. Protein sequence: CASSPSGPDFYEQYF.

The genes are TRBV7-9 and TRBJ1-1; 10 nucleotides agree with TRBD1. The CDR3 is 13 residues long. Germline V CDR1 and CDR2: SEHNR, FQNEAQ (reference sequence). V shed 10 bases, J shed 4 bases, and the junction held 6 bases outside the gene matches. CDR3: CATRRTGGTEAFF. DNA for the CDR3: TGTGCCACCCGAAGGACAGGGGGCACTGAAGCTTTCTTT.

The V call is TRBV7-2, the J call TRBJ2-1; TRBD2 matches 8 bases. CDR1 and CDR2 from the germline V gene are SGHTA and FQGNSA. The junction had 12 bases not matched to a gene; V was cut back by 6 bases and J by 5 bases. This CDR3 comprises 16 residues. CDR3 region: CASRKTRLAGDNEQFF. Written as DNA, the CDR3 is TGTGCCAGCAGAAAGACGAGGCTAGCGGGTGACAATGAGCAGTTCTTC.